Listed below are T cell receptor beta chains from one sample, sequenced in a study of shared clonotypes between healthy human individuals. Measured with immunoSEQ multiplex PCR; TCRdb has only the in-frame clones, and not every one. This sample has approximately 1,000,000 clones, with 70% to 80% found just once. The specimen sequenced was memory CD4+ T cells from PBMCs. Source of these receptors: a man aged 18 to 30 in good health. Some clones in this sample may be carry-over from other donors' samples. CDR3s include the opening cysteine and the closing phenylalanine or tryptophan. A D gene is named only where the DNA matches it firmly. Clone size is shown for a subset of rows, as once, few, many or a class of expanded clone.

d_gene: TRBD2
v_gene: TRBV7-2
abundance: NA
len: 19
j_gene: TRBJ2-5
CDR3aa: CASSLGGPTSGRARETQYF
CDR3nt: TGTGCCAGCAGCTTAGGAGGCCCTACTAGCGGGAGGGCCCGGGAGACCCAGTACTTC

d_gene: NA
v_gene: TRBV5-1
abundance: NA
len: 15
j_gene: TRBJ1-1
CDR3aa: CASSTEGGMNTEAFF
CDR3nt: TGCGCCAGCAGCACTGAAGGGGGGATGAACACTGAAGCTTTCTTT

d_gene: NA
v_gene: TRBV28
abundance: NA
len: 14
j_gene: TRBJ2-7
CDR3aa: CASSPRWSSYEQYF
CDR3nt: TGTGCCAGCAGTCCGCGATGGAGCTCCTACGAGCAGTACTTC

d_gene: NA
v_gene: TRBV20-1
abundance: NA
len: 11
j_gene: TRBJ2-7
CDR3aa: CSARVGYEQYF
CDR3nt: TGCAGTGCTAGAGTCGGCTACGAGCAGTACTTC

d_gene: NA
v_gene: TRBV14
abundance: NA
len: 13
j_gene: TRBJ1-4
CDR3aa: CASSQGSGRGVFF
CDR3nt: TGTGCCAGCAGCCAAGGTTCCGGACGCGGGGTGTTTTTT

d_gene: NA
v_gene: TRBV28
abundance: NA
len: 15
j_gene: TRBJ1-5
CDR3aa: CASSPRDRHNQPQHF
CDR3nt: TGTGCCAGCAGCCCCAGGGACCGACACAATCAGCCCCAGCATTTT

d_gene: NA
v_gene: TRBV28
abundance: NA
len: 14
j_gene: TRBJ2-5
CDR3aa: CASSTGGGQETQYF
CDR3nt: TGTGCCAGCAGTACTGGAGGGGGGCAAGAGACCCAGTACTTC

d_gene: NA
v_gene: TRBV18
abundance: NA
len: 16
j_gene: TRBJ1-5
CDR3aa: CASSPENLQSNQPQHF
CDR3nt: TGTGCCAGCTCACCTGAGAACCTCCAAAGCAATCAGCCCCAGCATTTT

d_gene: NA
v_gene: TRBV28
abundance: NA
len: 14
j_gene: TRBJ2-6
CDR3aa: CASGELRGANVLTF
CDR3nt: TGTGCCAGCGGCGAACTTCGGGGGGCCAACGTCCTGACTTTC

d_gene: NA
v_gene: TRBV9
abundance: NA
len: 11
j_gene: TRBJ1-1
CDR3aa: CAGPNNTEAFF
CDR3nt: TGTGCCGGGCCAAACAACACTGAAGCTTTCTTT

d_gene: NA
v_gene: TRBV28
abundance: NA
len: 13
j_gene: TRBJ2-4
CDR3aa: CASSASAKNIQYF
CDR3nt: TGTGCCAGCTCGGCGTCAGCCAAAAACATTCAGTACTTC

d_gene: NA
v_gene: TRBV2
abundance: NA
len: 12
j_gene: TRBJ1-4
CDR3aa: CASSESSEKLFF
CDR3nt: TGTGCCAGCAGTGAATCCAGCGAAAAACTGTTTTTT

d_gene: NA
v_gene: TRBV29-1
abundance: NA
len: 13
j_gene: TRBJ1-5
CDR3aa: CSVRTGLGQPQHF
CDR3nt: TGCAGCGTGCGAACAGGGCTTGGGCAGCCCCAGCATTTT

d_gene: NA
v_gene: TRBV18
abundance: NA
len: 14
j_gene: TRBJ1-3
CDR3aa: CASSDTGRSNTIYF
CDR3nt: TGTGCCAGCTCAGATACGGGACGATCGAACACCATATATTTT

d_gene: NA
v_gene: TRBV4-3
abundance: many
len: 15
j_gene: TRBJ1-1
CDR3aa: CASSLGGLRNTEAFF
CDR3nt: TGCGCCAGCAGCCTGGGGGGCCTACGGAACACTGAAGCTTTCTTT

d_gene: NA
v_gene: TRBV7-6
abundance: NA
len: 13
j_gene: TRBJ1-2
CDR3aa: CASSPPTWDGYTF
CDR3nt: TGTGCCAGCAGCCCCCCTACGTGGGATGGCTACACCTTC

d_gene: TRBD2
v_gene: TRBV4-3
abundance: NA
len: 17
j_gene: TRBJ2-3
CDR3aa: CASSQDRAGARPDTQYF
CDR3nt: TGCGCCAGCAGCCAAGATCGGGCGGGAGCCCGCCCAGATACGCAGTATTTT

d_gene: NA
v_gene: TRBV28
abundance: NA
len: 14
j_gene: TRBJ2-7
CDR3aa: CASSPQGGAHEQYF
CDR3nt: TGTGCCAGCAGTCCTCAAGGAGGGGCCCACGAGCAGTACTTC

d_gene: NA
v_gene: TRBV11-3
abundance: NA
len: 16
j_gene: TRBJ1-1
CDR3aa: CASSAPTTGGGTEAFF
CDR3nt: TGTGCCAGCAGCGCCCCGACTACGGGGGGTGGTACTGAAGCTTTCTTT

d_gene: TRBD1
v_gene: TRBV6-5
abundance: many
len: 14
j_gene: TRBJ2-5
CDR3aa: CASRNTGGVETQYF
CDR3nt: TGTGCCAGCAGAAACACAGGGGGCGTGGAGACCCAGTACTTC

d_gene: NA
v_gene: TRBV7-2
abundance: few
len: 15
j_gene: TRBJ1-4
CDR3aa: CASSPSGTQNEKLFF
CDR3nt: TGTGCCAGCAGCCCTTCAGGGACCCAGAATGAAAAACTGTTTTTT

d_gene: NA
v_gene: TRBV7-9
abundance: few
len: 14
j_gene: TRBJ2-7
CDR3aa: CASSPGDRAYEQYF
CDR3nt: TGTGCCAGCAGTCCCGGTGACAGAGCCTACGAGCAGTACTTC

d_gene: NA
v_gene: TRBV14
abundance: NA
len: 16
j_gene: TRBJ2-1
CDR3aa: CASSHLSGTAYNEQFF
CDR3nt: TGTGCCAGCAGCCATCTTAGCGGGACAGCGTACAATGAGCAGTTCTTC

d_gene: TRBD2
v_gene: TRBV4-3
abundance: NA
len: 15
j_gene: TRBJ2-3
CDR3aa: CASSQLAGLADTQYF
CDR3nt: TGCGCCAGCAGCCAACTAGCGGGACTCGCAGATACGCAGTATTTT

d_gene: NA
v_gene: TRBV30
abundance: NA
len: 11
j_gene: TRBJ2-5
CDR3aa: CACLNQETQYF
CDR3nt: TGTGCCTGTTTAAACCAAGAGACCCAGTACTTC

d_gene: NA
v_gene: TRBV2
abundance: NA
len: 13
j_gene: TRBJ2-2
CDR3aa: CASSETAEGELFF
CDR3nt: TGTGCCAGCAGTGAAACCGCGGAGGGGGAGCTGTTTTTT